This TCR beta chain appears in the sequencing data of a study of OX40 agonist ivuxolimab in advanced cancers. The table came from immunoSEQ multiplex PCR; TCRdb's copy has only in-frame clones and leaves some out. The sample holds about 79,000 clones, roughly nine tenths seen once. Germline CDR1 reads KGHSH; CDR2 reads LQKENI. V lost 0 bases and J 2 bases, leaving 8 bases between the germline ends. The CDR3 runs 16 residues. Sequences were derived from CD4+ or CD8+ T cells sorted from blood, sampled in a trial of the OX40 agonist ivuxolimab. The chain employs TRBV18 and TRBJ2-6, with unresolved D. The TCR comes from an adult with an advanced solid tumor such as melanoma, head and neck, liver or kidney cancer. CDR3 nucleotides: TGTGCCAGCTCACCACCGAGACTCACTGGGGCCAACGTCCTGACTTTC. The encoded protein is CASSPPRLTGANVLTF.